The T cell receptor (beta chain) described here comes from a study of shared clonotypes between healthy human individuals. The protocol was immunoSEQ multiplex PCR, while the TCRdb copy is restricted to in-frame clones and leaves out a portion. This table has fewer than 850,000 clones, 60% to 80% appearing once. This CDR3 spans 13 amino acids. Per the germline V gene, CDR1 is GTSNPN and CDR2 is SVGIG (reference sequence). The V end was cut by 4 bases, the J end by 0 bases, with 10 bases between. Only a few counts were recorded for this clone. Its antigen remains unidentified. Study-wide points: The sharing of roughly 5% of naive CD4 clonotypes was seen across a handful of donors.

All of the donors resided in Nashville, Tennessee, and each was a Caucasian adult. This TCR was recovered from a woman in her 30s in good health. V and J are TRBV30 and TRBJ2-7; D possibly corresponds to TRBD1 (6 bases). Sequenced: memory CD4+ T cells sorted from blood. Stated subset: CD45RA-negative fraction. In nucleotides, the CDR3 is TGTGCCTGGACCCGGGACAACTCCTACGAGCAGTACTTC. Translated: CAWTRDNSYEQYF.